The 20 T cell receptor beta chains listed next were all sequenced from one sample in a study of OX40 agonist ivuxolimab in advanced cancers. The library was produced with the immunoSEQ multiplex PCR assay. TCRdb re-hosts the immuneACCESS table, in-frame sequences only. Its copies lack some clones; in the studies checked, an unresolved V gene accounts for under half of them, and the cause for the rest is not known. The sample includes around 130,000 clones, with 93% observed a single time. The ten largest clones take up roughly 0.15% of the sample. This specimen was CD4+ or CD8+ T cells sorted from blood, taken in a trial of the OX40 agonist ivuxolimab. These receptors were taken from an adult with an advanced solid tumor such as melanoma, head and neck, liver or kidney cancer.

The chain carries TRBV19 and TRBJ2-6, with D perhaps matching TRBD1 or TRBD2 (5 bases each). CDR1 is LNHDA and CDR2 is SQIVND in the germline V gene (reference sequence). The CDR3 totals 18 residues. V lost 2 bases to trimming and J lost 0 bases, with 14 bases between them. The CDR3 loop reads CASSIRGVTDSGANVLTF. In nucleotides, the CDR3 is TGTGCCAGTAGTATAAGAGGGGTCACCGACTCTGGGGCCAACGTCCTGACTTTC.

Of note for this clone: An end of the junction does not agree with germline; a read error may underlie this. The rearrangement links TRBV6-5 to TRBJ2-7; maybe TRBD1 (5 bases). This CDR3 has 11 residues. Germline lookup yields CDR1 MNHEY and CDR2 SVGAGI. The CDR3 spells CASGRWLDIAF. In DNA form, the CDR3 reads TGTGCCAGCGGCCGGTGGTTGGACATCGCCTTC.

In this sample, this clone turned up once. This chain joins TRBV7-3 and TRBJ2-1; 7 bases match TRBD1. With 5 bases clipped from V and 9 bases from J, the junction kept 13 bases outside the gene matches. Germline CDR1 and CDR2: SGHTA and FQGTGA. CDR3 size: 15 residues. CDR3 coding DNA: TGTGCCAGCAGCGCGTTGCCCGACAGGGTTAGTGAGCAGTTCTTC. It codes for CASSALPDRVSEQFF.

The rearrangement links TRBV28 to TRBJ1-4, with D perhaps matching TRBD1 (5 bases). V lost 3 bases and J 1 base, leaving 6 bases between the germline ends. Germline values: CDR1 MDHEN, CDR2 SYDVKM. The CDR3 totals 14 residues. The CDR3 DNA is TGTGCCAGCAGTTTCGGGGGAACTAATGAAAAACTGTTTTTT. It encodes CASSFGGTNEKLFF. The full variable domain, in which reference TRBV28 and TRBJ1-4 provide the parts outside the CDR3, is DVKVTQSSRYLVKRTGEKVFLECVQDMDHENMFWYRQDPGLGLRLIYFSYDVKMKEKGDIPEGYSVSREKKERFSLILESASTNQTSMYLCASSFGGTNEKLFFGSGTQLSVL.

This chain uses TRBV6-1 with TRBJ1-2; D remains unclear. Germline values: CDR1 MNHNS, CDR2 SASEGT. The CDR3 spans 12 residues. Trimming stripped 2 bases from V and 8 bases from J, with 9 bases between. DNA for the CDR3: TGTGCCAGCAGTGAACTGAGGGAGGGCTACACCTTC. Its translation is CASSELREGYTF.

In its sample, this clone was seen once. The chain has TRBV7-9 and TRBJ1-4; 7 bases agree with TRBD1. The CDR3 sequence is 15 residues long. V was pared by 5 bases and J by 5 bases, with 8 bases of the junction left unmatched. Germline CDR1 SEHNR, CDR2 FQNEAQ (reference sequence). In DNA, the CDR3 is TGTGCCAGCAGCACTACAGGGGAGCCGAATGAAAAACTGTTTTTT. Translating gives CASSTTGEPNEKLFF. The full variable domain, with the rest looked up from reference TRBV7-9 and TRBJ1-4, is DTGVSQNPRHKITKRGQNVTFRCDPISEHNRLYWYRQTLGQGPEFLTYFQNEAQLEKSRLLSDRFSAERPKGSFSTLEIQRTEQGDSAMYLCASSTTGEPNEKLFFGSGTQLSVL.

The sample holds one count of this clone. The gene calls are TRBV5-4 and TRBJ2-1, with 7 bases fitting TRBD1. Germline CDR1 reads SGHNT; CDR2 reads YYREEE (reference sequence). This CDR3 contains 13 residues. The V gene end was trimmed by 2 bases and the J gene end by 9 bases; junction bases not matched to a gene: 5. This chain's CDR3 is CASSLQGWGEQFF. The CDR3, as DNA: TGTGCCAGCAGCTTACAGGGGTGGGGTGAGCAGTTCTTC.

This rearrangement joins TRBV7-2 to TRBJ1-1; D possibly corresponds to TRBD1 (5 bases). CDR3 size: 15 residues. The germline V gene encodes CDR1 SGHTA and CDR2 FQGNSA. V lost 1 base to trimming and J lost 1 base, with 10 bases between them. Here the CDR3 reads CASSLERGRNTEAFF. In DNA, the CDR3 is TGTGCCAGCAGCTTAGAGAGGGGCCGGAACACTGAAGCTTTCTTT.

This sequence joins TRBV12-5 and TRBJ1-1, with 7 bases identical to TRBD1. Germline trimming cut 3 bases from V and 10 bases from J; bases unmatched to any gene: 14. Germline V CDR1 and CDR2: LGHNT, FRNRAP. The CDR3 sequence is 15 residues long. The CDR3 nucleotides read TGTGCTAGTGGTTTATGGTCGCGCAGGGGGTCCGCAGCTTTCTTT. Protein product: CASGLWSRRGSAAFF.

V is TRBV10-3 and J is TRBJ2-5, with 15 positions matching TRBD2. The germline CDR1 and CDR2 sequences are ENHRY and SYGVKD. The CDR3 is 16 amino acids. V shed 6 bases, J shed 6 bases, and the junction held 8 bases outside the gene matches. The CDR3 DNA reads as TGTGCCATCAGCGAGGGGACTAGCGGGGGGTTGAAGACCCAGTACTTC. Translated: CAISEGTSGGLKTQYF.

The rearrangement links TRBV4-3 to TRBJ2-4; 7 bases are a match to TRBD2. This CDR3 is built from 19 residues. Trimming cost V 0 bases and J 0 bases; bases outside gene matches: 11. Germline loops: CDR1 LGHNA, CDR2 YSLEER. The CDR3 DNA follows: TGCGCCAGCAGCCAAGATCCTAGCGGATCTACCTTAGCCAAAAACATTCAGTACTTC. This codes for CASSQDPSGSTLAKNIQYF.

The rearrangement uses TRBV5-4 and TRBJ1-1; D remains ambiguous. V lost 0 bases to trimming and J lost 1 base, with 7 bases between them. Germline lookup yields CDR1 SGHNT and CDR2 YYREEE (reference sequence). The length of the CDR3 is 14 residues. The chain's CDR3 is CASSLEAGNTEAFF. In DNA, the CDR3 is TGTGCCAGCAGCTTGGAGGCAGGGAACACTGAAGCTTTCTTT. The whole variable domain, filled in from reference TRBV5-4 and TRBJ1-1, reads ETGVTQSPTHLIKTRGQQVTLRCSSQSGHNTVSWYQQALGQGPQFIFQYYREEENGRGNFPPRFSGLQFPNYSSELNVNALELDDSALYLCASSLEAGNTEAFFGQGTRLTVV.

CDR3 protein: CASSPDLPTWAGYEQYF. Here the CDR3 DNA reads TGTGCCAGCTCACCGGACCTCCCCACTTGGGCAGGCTACGAGCAGTACTTC. The chain links TRBV18 to TRBJ2-7, with D unclear. Germline V gene lookup returns CDR1 KGHSH and CDR2 LQKENI. Trimming stripped 3 bases from V and 3 bases from J, with 21 bases between. The CDR3 is made up of 17 amino acids.

The chain recombines TRBV7-3 with TRBJ2-7; perhaps TRBD2 as D (6 bases). The germline V and J ends were trimmed by 2 bases and 4 bases, with 12 bases remaining between them. From germline, CDR1 is SGHTA and CDR2 FQGTGA. This CDR3 is 14 amino acids long. The CDR3 protein is CASSLDREHYEQYF. In nucleotides, the CDR3 is TGTGCCAGCAGCTTAGACCGGGAGCATTACGAGCAGTACTTC.

The count of this clone is one. CDR3 nucleotides: TGTGCCAGCAGGCTCGACAGGGGCCTCAACACTGAAGCTTTCTTT. Translation gives CASRLDRGLNTEAFF. This sequence joins TRBV7-9 and TRBJ1-1; 8 bases align to TRBD1. Germline assignment: CDR1 SEHNR and CDR2 FQNEAQ (reference sequence). With V trimmed by 6 bases and J by 2 bases, 8 bases remained unmatched. The CDR3 loop spans 15 amino acids. The entire variable domain, with the rest obtained from reference TRBV7-9 and TRBJ1-1, is as follows: DTGVSQNPRHKITKRGQNVTFRCDPISEHNRLYWYRQTLGQGPEFLTYFQNEAQLEKSRLLSDRFSAERPKGSFSTLEIQRTEQGDSAMYLCASRLDRGLNTEAFFGQGTRLTVV.

The J gene is TRBJ2-7, the V gene TRBV7-2; 11 nucleotides agree with TRBD2. Germline lookup yields CDR1 SGHTA and CDR2 FQGNSA. V shed 4 bases and J 7 bases; nucleotides not matched to a gene: 12. The CDR3 spans 16 residues. CDR3 protein: CASSSSSGRGLGEQYF. In DNA form, the CDR3 reads TGTGCCAGCAGCTCGAGTAGCGGGAGGGGGTTGGGGGAGCAGTACTTC.

This clone appeared once. J is TRBJ2-7 and V is TRBV6-1; no reliable D call. This CDR3 contains 11 residues. Germline CDR1 MNHNS, CDR2 SASEGT. The V end lost 6 bases, the J end lost 4 bases, and 7 bases lay between the germline ends. This CDR3 is CASSLNYEQYF. Here the CDR3 DNA reads TGTGCCAGCAGCCTCAATTACGAGCAGTACTTC.

This sequence joins TRBV7-9 and TRBJ2-7; D is ambiguous. From germline, CDR1 is SEHNR and CDR2 FQNEAQ (reference sequence). The CDR3 is made up of 13 amino acids. V was shortened by 0 bases and J by 12 bases, with 15 bases between the two germline ends. The CDR3 loop reads CASSLANGRKWYF. The CDR3 coding sequence is TGTGCCAGCAGCTTAGCAAATGGGCGGAAATGGTACTTC.

The CDR3 spells CASTSGVEDYGYTF. In DNA form, the CDR3 reads TGCGCCAGCACCTCGGGGGTCGAGGACTATGGCTACACCTTC. The V call is TRBV5-1, the J call TRBJ1-2; D possibly corresponds to TRBD1 (5 bases). V was shortened by 6 bases and J by 3 bases, with 15 bases between the two germline ends. This CDR3 region has 14 residues. In germline, CDR1 is SGHRS, CDR2 YFSETQ. Combining the CDR3 with reference TRBV5-1 and TRBJ1-2 gives the whole variable domain KAGVTQTPRYLIKTRGQQVTLSCSPISGHRSVSWYQQTPGQGLQFLFEYFSETQRNKGNFPGRFSGRQFSNSRSEMNVSTLELGDSALYLCASTSGVEDYGYTFGSGTRLTVV.

This clone was observed a single time. This chain links TRBV7-7 with TRBJ2-5; 10 nucleotides line up with TRBD2. This CDR3 has 15 residues. The trim removed 4 bases at V and 5 bases at J, leaving 7 bases unmatched. From germline, CDR1 is SSHAT and CDR2 FNYEAQ (reference sequence). Here the CDR3 reads CASSSSGRAGETQYF. CDR3 DNA: TGTGCCAGCAGCTCCAGCGGGAGGGCCGGTGAGACCCAGTACTTC.